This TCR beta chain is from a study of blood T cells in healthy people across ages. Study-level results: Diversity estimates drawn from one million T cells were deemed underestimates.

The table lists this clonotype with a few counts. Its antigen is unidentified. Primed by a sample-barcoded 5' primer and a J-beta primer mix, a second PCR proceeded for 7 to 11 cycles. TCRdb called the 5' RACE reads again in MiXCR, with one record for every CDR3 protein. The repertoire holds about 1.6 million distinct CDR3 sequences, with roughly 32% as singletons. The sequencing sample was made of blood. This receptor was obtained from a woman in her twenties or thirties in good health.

CDR3 protein: CASSLTGTRFNEQFF. CDR3 coding DNA: TGTGCCAGCAGTCTGACAGGGACTAGATTCAATGAGCAGTTCTTC. V usage is TRBV7-9 and J usage is TRBJ2-1; a weak D match, TRBD2 (8 bases). This CDR3 has 15 amino acids. The germline V gene encodes CDR1 SEHNR and CDR2 FQNEAQ (reference sequence). V lost 6 bases, J lost 6 bases, and 18 bases lay in between.